The rows below give T cell receptor beta chains drawn from one sample of a study of blood T cell repertoires in COVID-19. The assay was immunoSEQ multiplex PCR, and TCRdb's table has in-frame clones only and misses some. In the table there are fewer than 300,000 clones, 80% to 95% of which are singletons. Material for sequencing was peripheral blood. These receptors were collected from a person in their late teens or twenties with COVID-19, enrolled during active disease. Each CDR3 is given with its conserved first and last residue. D genes are given only for firm matches. The listing skips clone size in some rows; elsewhere it reads once, few, many or a size class.

V	J	size	D	DNA	CDR3
TRBV19	TRBJ2-7	NA	NA	TGTGCCACCTCTATTTTAGGGGTGGACGAGCAGTACTTC	CATSILGVDEQYF
TRBV29-1	TRBJ2-7	NA	TRBD2	TGCAGCGTTGTGGGTTGGGAGACGGGAGGGCCGGGTGAGCAGTACTTC	CSVVGWETGGPGEQYF
TRBV2	TRBJ2-7	NA	NA	TGTGCCAGCAGTGATATCGGGACTGCCTCCTACGAGCAGTACTTC	CASSDIGTASYEQYF
TRBV19	TRBJ2-1	NA	TRBD2	TGTGCCAGTAGACCCAGCGGGAGTTCCTACAATGAGCAGTTCTTC	CASRPSGSSYNEQFF
TRBV6-1	TRBJ2-7	NA	TRBD1	TGTGCCAGCAGTGAACCGGGACAGGTCCCCTACGAGCAGTACTTC	CASSEPGQVPYEQYF
TRBV27	TRBJ2-2	NA	NA	TGTGCTATTAAGGCGGGGACCGGGGAGCTGTTTTTT	CAIKAGTGELFF
TRBV11-2	TRBJ1-4	NA	TRBD1	TGTGCCAGCAGCTCCCTCGTGACAGGGATTGAAAAACTGTTTTTT	CASSSLVTGIEKLFF
TRBV5-1	TRBJ2-1	NA	TRBD2	TGCGCCAGCAGCCCCCTACCTAGCGGGAGTGGGAATGAGCAGTTCTTC	CASSPLPSGSGNEQFF
TRBV27	TRBJ2-1	NA	TRBD2	TGTGCCAGCAGTTTACCCAGGACTAGCGGAGTCAATGAGCAGTTCTTC	CASSLPRTSGVNEQFF
TRBV13	TRBJ2-2	NA	TRBD2	TGTGCCAGCAGCTCCAGACTACTAGCGGGAGGGCCGAGGACCGGGGAGCTGTTTTTT	CASSSRLLAGGPRTGELFF
TRBV4-3	TRBJ2-7	NA	TRBD2	TGCGCCAGCAGCCCAGGTAGCGGGAGTTACGAGCAGTACTTC	CASSPGSGSYEQYF
TRBV2	TRBJ1-6	NA	TRBD1	TGTGCCAGCAGGAATGCAGGGGGCCCAGGAAATTCACCCCTCCACTTT	CASRNAGGPGNSPLHF
TRBV20-1	TRBJ2-3	NA	TRBD2	TGCAGTGCTAGTAAGGCGACTAGCGGAACAGATACGCAGTATTTT	CSASKATSGTDTQYF
TRBV3-1/TRBV3-2	TRBJ2-1	NA	TRBD2	TGTGCCAGCAGTTTACAGGGTGGACTAGCCTATGAGCAGTTCTTC	CASSLQGGLAYEQFF
TRBV10-2	TRBJ2-7	NA	NA	TGCGCCAGCCTCCCTTCGGGGGCGGGGGCCTCCTACGAGCAGTACTTC	CASLPSGAGASYEQYF
TRBV5-5	TRBJ2-5	NA	TRBD2	TGTGCCAGCAGCTTACTAGCGGGCCTGCAAGAGACCCAGTACTTC	CASSLLAGLQETQYF
TRBV24-1	TRBJ2-3	NA	NA	TGTGCCACCAGTGAGCACGGGACTGATAATACGCAGTATTTT	CATSEHGTDNTQYF
TRBV11-1	TRBJ1-5	once	NA	TGTGCCAGCAGCTTAGCTAATAGCAATCAGCCCCAGCATTTT	CASSLANSNQPQHF
TRBV6-5	TRBJ2-7	NA	TRBD1	TGTGCCAGCAGTTACGGACAGGGGGGCTACGAGCAGTACTTC	CASSYGQGGYEQYF
TRBV5-4	TRBJ2-7	NA	NA	TGTGCCAGCAGCTTCGGGATCAGCTCCTACGAGCAGTACTTC	CASSFGISSYEQYF
TRBV5-6	TRBJ2-1	NA	NA	TGTGCCACCTCAGGAGTGACTAACTACAATGAGCAGTTCTTC	CATSGVTNYNEQFF
TRBV29-1	TRBJ2-5	NA	NA	TGCAGCGTTCAGGCGGGAGAGACCCAGTACTTC	CSVQAGETQYF
TRBV6-2/TRBV6-3	TRBJ1-5	NA	NA	TGTGCCAGCAGTTACGCTCCCCGGGTAGAAACGGTTAGCAATCAGCCCCAGCATTTT	CASSYAPRVETVSNQPQHF
TRBV27	TRBJ2-1	once	TRBD2	TGTGCCAGCAGTTTTAGCCCTAGCGGTTACAATGAGCAGTTCTTC	CASSFSPSGYNEQFF
TRBV5-4	TRBJ2-1	NA	NA	TGTGCCAGCAGCCCGGCGGAGCTAGGGGAGGATGAGCAGTTCTTC	CASSPAELGEDEQFF
TRBV5-8	TRBJ2-3	NA	TRBD2	TGTGCCAGCAGCCCTGGTGGGGCGGGAGTCGTCACAGATACGCAGTATTTT	CASSPGGAGVVTDTQYF
TRBV15	TRBJ1-1	NA	TRBD1	TGTGCCACCAGCAGATCCTTGGGACAGTCACCTGAAGCTTTCTTT	CATSRSLGQSPEAFF
TRBV9	TRBJ1-1	once	TRBD1	TGTGCCAGCAGCACACCTAAGGACAGGCCGAACACTGAAGCTTTCTTT	CASSTPKDRPNTEAFF
TRBV5-4	TRBJ2-7	NA	TRBD1	TGTGCCAGCAGCCCTTCCCCGGGACAGGGATACGAGCAGTACTTC	CASSPSPGQGYEQYF
TRBV19	TRBJ2-5	NA	TRBD1	TGTGCCAGTAGTATAGATACCGGGACAGCTGACCAAGAGACCCAGTACTTC	CASSIDTGTADQETQYF